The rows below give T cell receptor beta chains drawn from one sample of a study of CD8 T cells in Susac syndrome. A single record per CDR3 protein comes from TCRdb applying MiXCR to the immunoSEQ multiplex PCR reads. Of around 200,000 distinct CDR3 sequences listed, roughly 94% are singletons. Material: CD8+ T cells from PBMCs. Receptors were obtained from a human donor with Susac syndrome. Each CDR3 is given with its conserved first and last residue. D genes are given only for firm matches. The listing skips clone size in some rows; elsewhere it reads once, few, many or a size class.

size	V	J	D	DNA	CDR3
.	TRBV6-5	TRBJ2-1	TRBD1	TGTGCCAGCAGTTACGGACAGGGGGACAATGAGCAGTTCTTC	CASSYGQGDNEQFF
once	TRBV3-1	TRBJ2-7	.	TGTGCCAGCAGTCGCGCCGAAGGAGGGGGGCACGAGCAGTACTTC	CASSRAEGGGHEQYF
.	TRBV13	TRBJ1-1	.	TGTGCCAGCAGCTCGGGTCTCGGGGGCACTGAAGCTTTCTTT	CASSSGLGGTEAFF
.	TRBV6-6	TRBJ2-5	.	TGTGCCAGCAGTAGATTTTCGATGAAGACCCAGTACTTC	CASSRFSMKTQYF
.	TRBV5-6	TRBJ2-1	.	TGTGCCAGCAGCTTGGAGCCAAACAATGAGCAGTTCTTC	CASSLEPNNEQFF
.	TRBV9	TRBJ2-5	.	TGTGCCAGCAGCCATTCTACAGCCGAGACCCAGTACTTC	CASSHSTAETQYF
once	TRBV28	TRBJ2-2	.	TGTGCCAGCAGTTTAGGACGGTCAACCGGGGAGCTGTTTTTT	CASSLGRSTGELFF
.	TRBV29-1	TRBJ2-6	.	TGCAGCGTTGAGCAGGGCGGCAACGTCCTGACTTTC	CSVEQGGNVLTF
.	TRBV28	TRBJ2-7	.	TGTGCCAGCAGTTTGGGCAGTTCACCCTACGAGCAGTACTTC	CASSLGSSPYEQYF
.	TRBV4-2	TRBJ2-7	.	TGTGCCAGCAGCCAAGAGGGCGCTTCCTCCTACGAGCAGTACTTC	CASSQEGASSYEQYF
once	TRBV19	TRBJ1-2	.	TGTGCCAGTAAAACCTTCTATGGCTACACCTTC	CASKTFYGYTF
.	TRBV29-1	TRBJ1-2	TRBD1	TGCAGCGCCACCGTAGAGGACAGGGTGCGAGGCTACACCTTC	CSATVEDRVRGYTF
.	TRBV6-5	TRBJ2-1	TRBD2	TGTGCCAGCAGACCTGCGGGGGGGAGCTACAATGAGCAGTTCTTC	CASRPAGGSYNEQFF
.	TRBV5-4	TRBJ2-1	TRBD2	TGTGCCAGCAGCATCGGGACTAGCGGGGCTTACAATGAGCAGTTCTTC	CASSIGTSGAYNEQFF
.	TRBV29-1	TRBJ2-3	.	TGCAGCGTTGACACAGATACGCAGTATTTT	CSVDTDTQYF
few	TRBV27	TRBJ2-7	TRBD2	TGTGCCAGCAGTTCACAGCGGGAGGCCTACGAGCAGTACTTC	CASSSQREAYEQYF
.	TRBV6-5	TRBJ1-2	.	TGTGCCAGCAGTTATGCGGACCTTAACTATGGCTACACCTTC	CASSYADLNYGYTF
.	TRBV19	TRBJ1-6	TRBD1	TGTGCCAGTGGTCCGGGACAGGGTAATTCACCCCTCCACTTT	CASGPGQGNSPLHF
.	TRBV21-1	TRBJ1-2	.	TGTGCCAGCAGCAAGACAGGGCCAAACTATGGCTACACCTTC	CASSKTGPNYGYTF
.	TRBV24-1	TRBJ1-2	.	TGTGCCACCAGTGACGCCCGGGGGTCCTATGGCTACACCTTC	CATSDARGSYGYTF
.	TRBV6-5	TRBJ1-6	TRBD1	TGTGCCAGCAGTTACTCGTGGGGGGTGCTAGGGACAGGGGATTCACCCCTCCACTTT	CASSYSWGVLGTGDSPLHF
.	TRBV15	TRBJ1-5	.	TGTGCCACGAGGGGTGGGGAATATAGCAATCAGCCCCAGCATTTT	CATRGGEYSNQPQHF